Presented here are 29 T cell receptor beta chains from one specimen sequenced in a study of blood T cell repertoires in COVID-19. Profiling relied on immunoSEQ multiplex PCR, and the TCRdb table lists in-frame clones only, not all of them. In the table there are roughly 440,000 clones, around 89% of which are singletons. The sample comprised peripheral blood. The receptor set was obtained from a woman between 45 and 65 years old with COVID-19, enrolled during active disease.

The chain couples TRBV2 to TRBJ2-7; 11 positions match TRBD2. The CDR3 has 15 amino acids. Trimming cost V 8 bases and J 3 bases; bases outside gene matches: 9. Germline lookup yields CDR1 SNHLY and CDR2 FYNNEI. CDR3 coding DNA: TGTGCCAGCTCCTTGACTAGCGGGGCCTTCTACGAGCAGTACTTC. Its translation: CASSLTSGAFYEQYF.

Comments on this clone: Other DNA sequences in this sample translate to the same CDR3. This chain joins TRBV2 and TRBJ1-5, with D hard to call. Germline CDR1 is SNHLY and CDR2 is FYNNEI. There are 14 residues in the CDR3. V dropped 3 bases and J dropped 0 bases, with 6 bases sitting between them. CDR3 sequence: CASSEPVSNQPQHF. In DNA form, the CDR3 reads TGTGCCAGCAGTGAGCCAGTTAGCAATCAGCCCCAGCATTTT. The full variable domain, its missing parts supplied by reference TRBV2 and TRBJ1-5, is EPEVTQTPSHQVTQMGQEVILRCVPISNHLYFYWYRQILGQKVEFLVSFYNNEISEKSEIFDDQFSVERPDGSNFTLKIRSTKLEDSAMYFCASSEPVSNQPQHFGDGTRLSIL.

This clone was seen a single time. The chain has TRBV5-8 and TRBJ2-7; TRBD2 matches at 15 bases. Germline lookup yields CDR1 SGHTS and CDR2 YDEGEE. This CDR3 contains 16 residues. V was pared by 3 bases and J by 4 bases, with 5 bases of the junction left unmatched. The CDR3 DNA is TGTGCCAGCAGCTCTCTAGGGACTAGCGGGGGGTACGAGCAGTACTTC. Protein: CASSSLGTSGGYEQYF. Full variable domain (missing parts from reference TRBV5-8 and TRBJ2-7): EAGVTQSPTHLIKTRGQQATLRCSPISGHTSVYWYQQALGLGLQFLLWYDEGEERNRGNFPPRFSGRQFPNYSSELNVNALELEDSALYLCASSSLGTSGGYEQYFGPGTRLTVT.

The chain combines TRBV4-1 with TRBJ1-2, with TRBD1 as a possible D gene (5 bases). V lost 1 base, J lost 1 base, and 10 bases lay in between. The germline CDR1 and CDR2 sequences are MGHRA and YSYEKL. There are 15 residues in the CDR3. CDR3 protein: CASSQGEGVNYGYTF. CDR3 bases: TGCGCCAGCAGCCAAGGCGAAGGGGTTAACTATGGCTACACCTTC.

The count of this clone is one. The rearrangement links TRBV10-3 to TRBJ1-2; no reliable D call. Trimming cost V 4 bases and J 5 bases, with 14 bases left between them. Germline V gene lookup returns CDR1 ENHRY and CDR2 SYGVKD. CDR3 size: 14 residues. CDR3 sequence (DNA): TGTGCCATCAGTGGCTCGACAAGAGTGTATGGCTACACCTTC. Translating gives CAISGSTRVYGYTF.

The V and J genes are TRBV3-1 (or the pseudogene TRBV3-2) and TRBJ2-4; D is perhaps TRBD1 (5 bases). Germline V CDR1 and CDR2: LGHDT, YNNKEL (reference sequence). There are 17 residues in the CDR3. Trimming took off 4 bases at V and 1 base at J, with 17 bases between the two ends. CDR3 sequence reads: CASSPDGRYRAKNIQYF. The CDR3 coding sequence is TGTGCCAGCAGCCCCGACGGACGATACAGGGCCAAAAACATTCAGTACTTC.

The chain is built from TRBV29-1 and TRBJ2-5, with 8 bases lining up with TRBD2. V was clipped by 7 bases and J by 4 bases; unmatched bases: 11. The CDR3 has 14 amino acids. Germline values: CDR1 SQVTM, CDR2 ANQGSEA. Here the CDR3 reads CSAISGAGGETQYF. The CDR3 nucleotides read TGCAGCGCAATTTCCGGGGCGGGAGGAGAGACCCAGTACTTC.

The V call is TRBV7-8, the J call TRBJ1-6, with unresolved D. Germline CDR1 and CDR2: SGHVS and FQNEAQ. This CDR3 comprises 17 residues. The V gene lost 2 bases and the J gene lost 7 bases, with 18 bases spanning the gap. The CDR3 is CASSLRPRVGINSPLHF. CDR3 nucleotide sequence: TGTGCCAGCAGCTTAAGACCGCGGGTAGGGATAAATTCACCCCTCCACTTT.

V usage is TRBV10-2 and J usage is TRBJ2-1; 12 bases map to TRBD2. Germline V gene lookup returns CDR1 WSHSY and CDR2 SAAADI. Trimming at V came to 7 bases and at J to 3 bases, leaving 4 bases not matched to a gene. The CDR3 is 15 amino acids. CDR3 nucleotides: TGCGCCAGCACCCTAGCGGGGGGGAACTACAATGAGCAGTTCTTC. It translates to CASTLAGGNYNEQFF.

This clone showed up just a few times. This chain joins TRBV7-9 and TRBJ2-2, with TRBD1 as a possible D gene (6 bases). Trimming took 5 bases from V and 3 from J, leaving 16 bases between them. This CDR3 is 16 amino acids long. CDR1 is SEHNR, CDR2 FQNEAQ, per germline (reference sequence). The CDR3 DNA reads TGTGCCAGCAGCGCGCCAGGGGCGATATACACCGGGGAGCTGTTTTTT. Amino acids: CASSAPGAIYTGELFF.

The rearrangement uses TRBV30 and TRBJ2-7, with 7 bases matching TRBD1. V was pared by 6 bases and J by 4 bases, with 9 bases of the junction left unmatched. Germline CDR1 is GTSNPN and CDR2 is SVGIG (reference sequence). This CDR3 contains 13 residues. CDR3 in DNA: TGTGCCTGTGGGACAGCTATATCTTACGAGCAGTACTTC. It translates to CACGTAISYEQYF.

In its sample, this clone was seen once. The rearrangement joins TRBV28 to TRBJ2-7, with TRBD1 identical over 7 bases. This CDR3 contains 11 residues. Per the germline V gene, CDR1 is MDHEN and CDR2 is SYDVKM. The trim removed 3 bases at V and 13 bases at J, leaving 6 bases unmatched. CDR3 sequence (DNA): TGTGCCAGCAGTTTGGGGACAGCCATCTACTTC. Translating gives CASSLGTAIYF.

This clone was observed a single time. The rearrangement links TRBV28 to TRBJ1-2; D not certain. Trimming removed 3 bases from V and 7 bases from J, with 6 bases in between. Germline assignment: CDR1 MDHEN and CDR2 SYDVKM. The CDR3 totals 11 residues. CDR3 sequence reads: CASSFSGGYTF. In DNA, the CDR3 is TGTGCCAGCAGTTTTTCGGGTGGCTACACCTTC.

The V gene is TRBV27, the J gene TRBJ1-4; TRBD1 matches at 8 bases. V was clipped by 1 base and J by 3 bases; unmatched bases: 1. CDR1 MNHEY and CDR2 SMNVEV come from the germline V gene (reference sequence). There are 15 residues in the CDR3. CDR3 loop: CASSLLDRANEKLFF. CDR3 DNA: TGTGCCAGCAGTTTATTGGACAGGGCTAATGAAAAACTGTTTTTT.

This chain connects TRBV4-1 to TRBJ2-1; 8 bases fit TRBD2. The length of the CDR3 is 13 residues. Germline trimming cut 3 bases from V and 9 bases from J; bases unmatched to any gene: 4. Germline-derived CDR1 and CDR2 are MGHRA and YSYEKL. The CDR3 DNA follows: TGCGCCAGCAGCCAGCCGGGGGGGTCTGAGCAGTTCTTC. Its translation: CASSQPGGSEQFF.

Comments on this clone: One end of the junction is discordant with germline, which a read error may explain. DNA for the CDR3: TGTGCCACCAGTGATTCCGTGTCGGGTCTGGCCTTC. As protein: CATSDSVSGLAF. The chain uses TRBV24-1 and TRBJ1-2; D uncertain. The CDR3 runs to 12 residues. Germline loops: CDR1 KGHDR, CDR2 SFDVKD.

In this sample, this clone turned up a few times. The V gene is TRBV7-9, the J gene TRBJ1-1; D call uncertain. Germline values: CDR1 SEHNR, CDR2 FQNEAQ (reference sequence). The CDR3 sequence is 13 residues long. With 5 bases removed from V and 0 bases from J, the gap between germline ends came to 7 bases. The chain's CDR3 is CASSPQVNTEAFF. The CDR3 nucleotides are TGTGCCAGCAGCCCGCAGGTGAACACTGAAGCTTTCTTT. The entire variable domain, with the rest obtained from reference TRBV7-9 and TRBJ1-1, is as follows: DTGVSQNPRHKITKRGQNVTFRCDPISEHNRLYWYRQTLGQGPEFLTYFQNEAQLEKSRLLSDRFSAERPKGSFSTLEIQRTEQGDSAMYLCASSPQVNTEAFFGQGTRLTVV.

The chain has TRBV18 and TRBJ1-2, with 8 bases matching TRBD1. CDR1 is KGHSH, CDR2 LQKENI, per germline. The CDR3 is 13 residues long. Trimming took 9 bases from V and 5 from J; bases not matched to a gene: 8. CDR3 DNA: TGTGCCAGTGGGGACAGGAAAAAATATGGCTACACCTTC. Translation gives CASGDRKKYGYTF.

The chain is built from TRBV19 and TRBJ2-3; maybe TRBD1 (5 bases). The germline V and J ends were trimmed by 5 bases and 1 base, with 16 bases remaining between them. Germline CDR1 LNHDA, CDR2 SQIVND (reference sequence). The CDR3 runs to 16 residues. CDR3 loop: CASSSIKGKGTDTQYF. CDR3 in DNA: TGTGCCAGTAGTTCCATAAAGGGGAAGGGCACAGATACGCAGTATTTT.

CDR3 loop: CASSYATGSNTEAFF. For the CDR3, the DNA is TGTGCCAGCAGTTACGCAACAGGGTCGAACACTGAAGCTTTCTTT. This chain uses TRBV6-5 with TRBJ1-1; TRBD1 might be the D (6 bases). This CDR3 contains 15 residues. Germline V gene data show CDR1 as MNHEY and CDR2 as SVGAGI. Trimming shortened V by 2 bases and J by 1 base, and 11 bases separated the two germline ends.

The CDR3 sequence is CSVEGGTGNYNEQFF. DNA for the CDR3: TGCAGCGTTGAAGGGGGGACAGGGAACTACAATGAGCAGTTCTTC. This chain uses TRBV29-1 with TRBJ2-1; TRBD1 aligns across 9 bases. This CDR3 spans 15 amino acids. The germline gives CDR1 SQVTM, CDR2 ANQGSEA. Unmatched junction bases numbered 4, after V lost 1 base and J lost 3 bases.

V usage is TRBV5-1 and J usage is TRBJ2-7, with 9 bases identical to TRBD1. V lost 4 bases to trimming and J lost 3 bases; unmatched junction nucleotides: 8. The CDR3 contains 15 residues. Germline V lookup: CDR1 SGHRS, CDR2 YFSETQ. CDR3: CASSHGTGPNYEQYF. The CDR3, as DNA: TGCGCCAGCAGCCATGGGACAGGGCCGAACTACGAGCAGTACTTC.

This clone was observed once. The V call is TRBV5-1, the J call TRBJ2-3; TRBD1 matches at 9 bases. In germline, CDR1 is SGHRS, CDR2 YFSETQ. The J segment lost 2 bases and the V segment lost 0 bases, leaving 10 bases of the junction unmatched. CDR3 length: 18 residues. The CDR3 loop is CASSLAPSGTGFTDTQYF. The CDR3 region has the DNA TGCGCCAGCAGCTTGGCCCCGTCGGGGACAGGGTTCACAGATACGCAGTATTTT.

The table lists this clone with a count of one. The gene calls are TRBV18 and TRBJ1-1; D perhaps matches TRBD1 (6 bases). The CDR3 sequence is 15 residues long. Trimming took 3 bases from V and 0 from J, leaving 11 bases between them. The germline gives CDR1 KGHSH, CDR2 LQKENI. The CDR3 DNA reads as TGTGCCAGCTCACCCACAGGGAGTATGAACACTGAAGCTTTCTTT. This encodes CASSPTGSMNTEAFF.

There are a few counts of this clone. The chain couples TRBV7-3 to TRBJ1-1, with D tentatively TRBD1 (6 bases). The CDR3 is 15 amino acids. V lost 5 bases to trimming and J lost 2 bases, with 15 bases between them. CDR1 is SGHTA and CDR2 is FQGTGA in the germline V gene. The CDR3 here is CASSPQPGQNTEAFF. CDR3 DNA: TGTGCCAGCAGCCCGCAACCGGGACAAAACACTGAAGCTTTCTTT.

The V call is TRBV5-4, the J call TRBJ1-4; perhaps TRBD1 as D (5 bases). With 4 bases removed from V and 2 bases from J, the gap between germline ends came to 9 bases. The CDR3 has 14 residues. CDR1 and CDR2 (germline): SGHNT, YYREEE (reference sequence). DNA for the CDR3: TGTGCCAGCAGCGGGGGGAGCACTAATGAAAAACTGTTTTTT. It encodes CASSGGSTNEKLFF.

This clone has a single count. The chain combines TRBV5-5 with TRBJ1-5, with a possible D match to TRBD1 (5 bases). The CDR3 loop spans 16 amino acids. CDR1 is SGHKS, CDR2 YYEKEE, per germline (reference sequence). V dropped 4 bases and J dropped 3 bases, with 17 bases sitting between them. CDR3 sequence (DNA): TGTGCCAGCAGCGGGGCGGGGCAGACATTCAATCAGCCCCAGCATTTT. Its translation: CASSGAGQTFNQPQHF. The whole variable domain, remainder taken from reference TRBV5-5 and TRBJ1-5, is DAGVTQSPTHLIKTRGQQVTLRCSPISGHKSVSWYQQVLGQGPQFIFQYYEKEERGRGNFPDRFSARQFPNYSSELNVNALLLGDSALYLCASSGAGQTFNQPQHFGDGTRLSIL.

This rearrangement joins TRBV9 to TRBJ2-3; 8 bases are a match to TRBD2. Germline-derived CDR1 and CDR2 are SGDLS and YYNGEE. The CDR3 covers 15 residues. Trimming at V came to 0 bases and at J to 1 base, leaving 1 base not matched to a gene. CDR3 sequence reads: CASSVAGGRTDTQYF. In DNA, the CDR3 is TGTGCCAGCAGCGTAGCGGGGGGGCGCACAGATACGCAGTATTTT.

The V and J genes are TRBV5-5 and TRBJ1-6; 7 bases map to TRBD1. The CDR3 covers 16 residues. Trimming removed 2 bases from V and 7 bases from J; junction bases left unmatched: 9. Germline loops: CDR1 SGHKS, CDR2 YYEKEE (reference sequence). The CDR3 protein is CASSLTGQPSNSPLHF. The CDR3 nucleotides are TGTGCCAGCAGCTTAACGGGACAGCCCTCCAATTCACCCCTCCACTTT. The full variable domain, with the rest looked up from reference TRBV5-5 and TRBJ1-6, is DAGVTQSPTHLIKTRGQQVTLRCSPISGHKSVSWYQQVLGQGPQFIFQYYEKEERGRGNFPDRFSARQFPNYSSELNVNALLLGDSALYLCASSLTGQPSNSPLHFGNGTRLTVT.